This T cell receptor beta chain was captured in a study of PD-1 blockade in classical Hodgkin lymphoma. Overall study context: Patients were given intravenous nivolumab, 3 mg/kg, every 2 weeks.

Each patient experienced a relapse that followed autologous stem cell transplantation, and brentuximab vedotin exposure varied. CDR3 length: 14 amino acids. V lost 5 bases and J lost 3; bases outside the gene matches: 3. The germline gives CDR1 SNHLY, CDR2 FYNNEI. About this clone: The antigen remains undetermined.

Overall study findings and caveats: Although disease activity or prior therapy may be involved, causes of the repertoire differences remain undefined. By C4D1, diversity of CD4+ TCRs had risen significantly, whereas that of CD8+ TCRs had not.

Sequencing was performed with immunoSEQ multiplex PCR; in TCRdb, only in-frame clones are kept and a portion is missing. The data contain over 85,000 clones, 81% of them singletons. The source was peripheral blood mononuclear cells (PBMCs), collected before the second cycle of nivolumab. The chain is built from TRBV2 and TRBJ2-2, with 7 bases that match TRBD1. This clonotype originated in a human donor with classical Hodgkin lymphoma. The CDR3 region has the DNA TGTGCCAGCAGTTCACAGGGGTACACCGGGGAGCTGTTTTTT. Its translation is CASSSQGYTGELFF.